The subject of this entry is one T cell receptor beta chain. These data originate in a study of blood T cell repertoires in COVID-19. The data were produced by immunoSEQ multiplex PCR, yet TCRdb's version contains in-frame clones alone and is incomplete. This table holds approximately 250,000 clones, around four fifths found once. Looked up from germline, CDR1 is LNHDA and CDR2 is SQIVND (reference sequence). The CDR3 contains 14 residues. V was cut by 1 base and J by 2 bases, with 8 bases left in between. The source of this sequence is a man between 60 and 75 years old with acute or convalescent COVID-19. V gene TRBV19 combines with J gene TRBJ1-2; tentative D call: TRBD1 (6 bases). The specimen sequenced was peripheral blood. CDR3 in amino acids: CASSIGTANYGYTF. The CDR3 nucleotides read TGTGCCAGTAGTATAGGGACAGCAAACTATGGCTACACCTTC.